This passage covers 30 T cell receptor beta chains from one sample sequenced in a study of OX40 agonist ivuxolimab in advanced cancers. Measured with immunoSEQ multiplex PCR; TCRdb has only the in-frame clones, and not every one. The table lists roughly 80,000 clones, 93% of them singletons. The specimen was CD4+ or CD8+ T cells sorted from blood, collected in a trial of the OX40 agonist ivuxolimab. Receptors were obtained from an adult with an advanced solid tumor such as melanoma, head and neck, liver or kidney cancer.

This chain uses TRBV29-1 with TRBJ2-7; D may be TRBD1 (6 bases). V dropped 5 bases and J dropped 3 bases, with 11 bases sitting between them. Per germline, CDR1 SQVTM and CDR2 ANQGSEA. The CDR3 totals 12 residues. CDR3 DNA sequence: TGCAGCGTTTACTTACAGGGCTACGAGCAGTACTTC. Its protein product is CSVYLQGYEQYF.

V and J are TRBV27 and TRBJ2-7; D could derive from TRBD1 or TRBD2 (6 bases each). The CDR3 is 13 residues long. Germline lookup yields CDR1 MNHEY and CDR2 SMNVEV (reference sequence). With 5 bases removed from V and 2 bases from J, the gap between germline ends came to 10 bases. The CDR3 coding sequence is TGTGCCAGCAGTACCGGGGGCCCCTACGAGCAGTACTTC. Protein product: CASSTGGPYEQYF.

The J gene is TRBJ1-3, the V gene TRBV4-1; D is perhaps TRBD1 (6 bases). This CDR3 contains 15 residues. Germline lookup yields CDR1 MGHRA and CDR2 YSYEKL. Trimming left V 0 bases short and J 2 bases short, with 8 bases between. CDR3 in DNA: TGCGCCAGCAGCCAAGATACAGGGACTGGAAACACCATATATTTT. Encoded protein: CASSQDTGTGNTIYF.

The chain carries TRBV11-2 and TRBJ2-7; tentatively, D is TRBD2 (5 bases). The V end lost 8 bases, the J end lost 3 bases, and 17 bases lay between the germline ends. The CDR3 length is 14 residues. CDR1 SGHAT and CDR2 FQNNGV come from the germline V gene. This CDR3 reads CASQAYPGYYEQYF. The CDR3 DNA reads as TGTGCCAGCCAGGCCTATCCGGGGTACTACGAGCAGTACTTC.

CDR3 sequence (DNA): TGTGCCAGCACTAACCGGGACCGCAGTTTCGAGCAGTACTTC. Translated: CASTNRDRSFEQYF. The V gene is TRBV2, the J gene TRBJ2-7; D is tentatively TRBD1 or TRBD2 (5 bases each). Trimming cost V 7 bases and J 6 bases, with 19 bases left between them. This CDR3 region has 14 residues. Germline CDR1 is SNHLY and CDR2 is FYNNEI.

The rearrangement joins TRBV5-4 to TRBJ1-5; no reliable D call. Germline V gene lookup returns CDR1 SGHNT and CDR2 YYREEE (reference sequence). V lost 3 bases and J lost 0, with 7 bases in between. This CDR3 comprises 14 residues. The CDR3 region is CASSSGFSNQPQHF. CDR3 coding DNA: TGTGCCAGCAGCTCTGGGTTTAGCAATCAGCCCCAGCATTTT.

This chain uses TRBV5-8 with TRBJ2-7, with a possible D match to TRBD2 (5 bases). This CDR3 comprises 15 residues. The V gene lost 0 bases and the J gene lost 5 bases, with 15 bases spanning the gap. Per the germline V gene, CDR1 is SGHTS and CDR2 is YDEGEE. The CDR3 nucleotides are TGTGCCAGCAGCTTGGAGCTAGCCCACTCGAACGAGCAGTACTTC. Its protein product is CASSLELAHSNEQYF.

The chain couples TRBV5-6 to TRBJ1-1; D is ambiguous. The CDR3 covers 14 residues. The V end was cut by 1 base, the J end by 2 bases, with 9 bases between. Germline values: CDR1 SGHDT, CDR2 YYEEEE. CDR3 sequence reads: CASSLRSTNTEAFF. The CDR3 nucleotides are TGTGCCAGCAGCTTGCGGTCAACCAACACTGAAGCTTTCTTT.

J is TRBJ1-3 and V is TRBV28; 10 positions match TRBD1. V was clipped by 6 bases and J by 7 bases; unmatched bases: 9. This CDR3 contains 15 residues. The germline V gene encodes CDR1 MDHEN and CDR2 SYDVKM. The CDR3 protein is CASRPSTGGLNTIYF. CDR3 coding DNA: TGTGCCAGCAGACCCTCGACAGGGGGCCTTAACACCATATATTTT.

DNA of the CDR3: TGTGCCAGCAGCTTAGAGGCCCAGGGTGGGGAGCAGTACTTC. Protein: CASSLEAQGGEQYF. The chain employs TRBV7-6 and TRBJ2-7, with a possible D match to TRBD1 (5 bases). This CDR3 comprises 14 residues. V shed 1 base and J shed 7 bases, with 14 bases lying between them. The germline CDR1 and CDR2 sequences are SGHVS and FNYEAQ.

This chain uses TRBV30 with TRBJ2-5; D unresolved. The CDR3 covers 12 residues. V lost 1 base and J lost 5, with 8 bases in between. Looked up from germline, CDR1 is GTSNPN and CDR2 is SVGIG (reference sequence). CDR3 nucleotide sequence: TGTGCCTGGAGTGCTCGAGTTGAGACCCAGTACTTC. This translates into CAWSARVETQYF.

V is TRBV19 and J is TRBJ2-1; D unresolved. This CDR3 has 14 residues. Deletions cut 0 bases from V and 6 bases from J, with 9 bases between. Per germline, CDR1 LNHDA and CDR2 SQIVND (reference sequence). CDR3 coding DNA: TGTGCCAGTAGTATAGACGGTCTAATCAATGAGCAGTTCTTC. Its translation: CASSIDGLINEQFF.

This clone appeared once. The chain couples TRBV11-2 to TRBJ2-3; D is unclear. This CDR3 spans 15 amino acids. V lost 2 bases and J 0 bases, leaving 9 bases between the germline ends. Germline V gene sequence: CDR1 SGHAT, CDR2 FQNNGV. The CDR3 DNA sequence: TGTGCCAGCAGCTTACCGTATACTAGCACAGATACGCAGTATTTT. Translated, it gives CASSLPYTSTDTQYF. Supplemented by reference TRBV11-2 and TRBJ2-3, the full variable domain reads EAGVAQSPRYKIIEKRQSVAFWCNPISGHATLYWYQQILGQGPKLLIQFQNNGVVDDSQLPKDRFSAERLKGVDSTLKIQPAKLEDSAVYLCASSLPYTSTDTQYFGPGTRLTVL.

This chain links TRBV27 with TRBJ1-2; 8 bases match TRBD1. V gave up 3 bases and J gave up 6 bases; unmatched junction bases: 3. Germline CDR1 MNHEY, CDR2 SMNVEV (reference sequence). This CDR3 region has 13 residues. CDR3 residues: CASSLAGGNGYTF. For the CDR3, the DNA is TGTGCCAGCAGTTTGGCAGGGGGCAATGGCTACACCTTC.

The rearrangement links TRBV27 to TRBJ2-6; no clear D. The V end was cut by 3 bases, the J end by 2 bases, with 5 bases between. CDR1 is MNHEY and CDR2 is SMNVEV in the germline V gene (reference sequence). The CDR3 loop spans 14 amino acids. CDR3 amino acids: CASSFVPGANVLTF. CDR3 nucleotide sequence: TGTGCCAGCAGTTTTGTCCCTGGGGCCAACGTCCTGACTTTC. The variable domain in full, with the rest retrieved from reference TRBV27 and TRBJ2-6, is EAQVTQNPRYLITVTGKKLTVTCSQNMNHEYMSWYRQDPGLGLRQIYYSMNVEVTDKGDVPEGYKVSRKEKRNFPLILESPSPNQTSLYFCASSFVPGANVLTFGAGSRLTVL.

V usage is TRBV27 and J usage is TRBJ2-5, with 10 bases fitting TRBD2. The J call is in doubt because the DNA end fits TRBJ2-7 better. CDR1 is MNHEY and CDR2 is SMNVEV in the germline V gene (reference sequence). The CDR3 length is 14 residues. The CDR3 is CASSFTSGEYEQYF. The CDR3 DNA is TGTGCCAGCAGTTTCACTAGCGGGGAATACGAGCAGTACTTC.

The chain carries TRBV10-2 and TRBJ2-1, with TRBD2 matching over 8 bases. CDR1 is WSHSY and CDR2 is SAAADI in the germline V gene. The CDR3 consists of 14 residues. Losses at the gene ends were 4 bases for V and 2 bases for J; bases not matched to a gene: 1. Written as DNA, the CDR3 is TGCGCCAGCAGTGTAGCGGGGACCTACAATGAGCAGTTCTTC. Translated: CASSVAGTYNEQFF.

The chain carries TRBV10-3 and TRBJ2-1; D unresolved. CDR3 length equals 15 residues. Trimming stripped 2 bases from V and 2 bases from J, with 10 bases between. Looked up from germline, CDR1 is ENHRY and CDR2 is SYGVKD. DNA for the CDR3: TGTGCCATCAGTGAGCCAGGTGGGCCCTACAATGAGCAGTTCTTC. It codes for CAISEPGGPYNEQFF.

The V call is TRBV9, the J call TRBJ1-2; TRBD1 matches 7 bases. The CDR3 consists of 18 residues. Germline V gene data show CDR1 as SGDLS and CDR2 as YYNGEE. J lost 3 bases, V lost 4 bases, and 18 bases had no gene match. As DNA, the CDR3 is TGTGCCAGCAGCAAGGGGGGACAGCTCTTGAAGAACTACTATGGCTACACCTTC. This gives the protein CASSKGGQLLKNYYGYTF.

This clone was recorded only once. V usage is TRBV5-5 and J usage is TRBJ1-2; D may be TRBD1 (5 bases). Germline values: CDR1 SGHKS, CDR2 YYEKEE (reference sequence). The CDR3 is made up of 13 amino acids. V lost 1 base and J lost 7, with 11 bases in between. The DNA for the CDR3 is TGTGCCAGCAGCTTGAATCAGGGCTCTGGCTACACCTTC. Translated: CASSLNQGSGYTF.

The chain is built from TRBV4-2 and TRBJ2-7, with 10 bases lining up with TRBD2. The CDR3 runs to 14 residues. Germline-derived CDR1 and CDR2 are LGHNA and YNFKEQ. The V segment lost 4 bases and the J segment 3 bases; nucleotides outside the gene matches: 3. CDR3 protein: CASSPGTSDYEQYF. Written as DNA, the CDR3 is TGTGCCAGCAGCCCCGGGACTAGCGACTACGAGCAGTACTTC.

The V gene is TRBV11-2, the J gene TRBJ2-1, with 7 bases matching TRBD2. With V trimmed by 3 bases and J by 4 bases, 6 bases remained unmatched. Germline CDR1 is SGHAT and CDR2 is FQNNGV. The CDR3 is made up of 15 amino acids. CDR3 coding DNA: TGTGCCAGCAGCTTGGGTGCGGGAGTGTACAATGAGCAGTTCTTC. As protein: CASSLGAGVYNEQFF. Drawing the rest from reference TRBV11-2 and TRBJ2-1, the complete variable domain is EAGVAQSPRYKIIEKRQSVAFWCNPISGHATLYWYQQILGQGPKLLIQFQNNGVVDDSQLPKDRFSAERLKGVDSTLKIQPAKLEDSAVYLCASSLGAGVYNEQFFGPGTRLTVL.

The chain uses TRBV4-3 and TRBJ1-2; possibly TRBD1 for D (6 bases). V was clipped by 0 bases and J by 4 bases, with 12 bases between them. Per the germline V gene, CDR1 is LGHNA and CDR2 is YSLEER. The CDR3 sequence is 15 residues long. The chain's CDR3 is CASSQERRGSYGYTF. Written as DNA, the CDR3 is TGCGCCAGCAGCCAAGAACGCAGGGGCAGCTATGGCTACACCTTC.

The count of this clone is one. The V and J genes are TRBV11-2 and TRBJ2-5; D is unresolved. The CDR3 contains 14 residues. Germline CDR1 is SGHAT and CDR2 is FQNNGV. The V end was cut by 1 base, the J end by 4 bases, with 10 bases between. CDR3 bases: TGTGCCAGCAGCTTAGGGGGATTAGGAGAGACCCAGTACTTC. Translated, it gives CASSLGGLGETQYF. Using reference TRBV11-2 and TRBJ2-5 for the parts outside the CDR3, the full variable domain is EAGVAQSPRYKIIEKRQSVAFWCNPISGHATLYWYQQILGQGPKLLIQFQNNGVVDDSQLPKDRFSAERLKGVDSTLKIQPAKLEDSAVYLCASSLGGLGETQYFGPGTRLLVL.

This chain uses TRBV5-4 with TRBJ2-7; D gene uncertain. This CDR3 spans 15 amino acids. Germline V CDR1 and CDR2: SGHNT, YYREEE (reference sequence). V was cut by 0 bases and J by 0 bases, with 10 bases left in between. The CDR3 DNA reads TGTGCCAGCAGCTTGGCAGCAGCTAGCTCCTACGAGCAGTACTTC. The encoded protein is CASSLAAASSYEQYF. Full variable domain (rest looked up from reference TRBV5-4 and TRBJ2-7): ETGVTQSPTHLIKTRGQQVTLRCSSQSGHNTVSWYQQALGQGPQFIFQYYREEENGRGNFPPRFSGLQFPNYSSELNVNALELDDSALYLCASSLAAASSYEQYFGPGTRLTVT.

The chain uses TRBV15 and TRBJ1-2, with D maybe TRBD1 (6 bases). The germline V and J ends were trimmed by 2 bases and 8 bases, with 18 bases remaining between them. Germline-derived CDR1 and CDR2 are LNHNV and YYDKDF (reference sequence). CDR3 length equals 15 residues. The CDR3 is CATSRPGGGQSGYTF. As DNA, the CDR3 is TGTGCCACCAGCAGACCTGGGGGGGGGCAATCGGGCTACACCTTC.

CDR3 sequence reads: CASGEAATYNSPLHF. CDR3 sequence (DNA): TGTGCCAGCGGCGAGGCTGCAACCTATAATTCACCCCTCCACTTT. This chain connects TRBV27 to TRBJ1-6; D is unresolved. Trimming cost V 8 bases and J 2 bases, with 13 bases left between them. From germline, CDR1 is MNHEY and CDR2 SMNVEV (reference sequence). The CDR3 extends over 15 amino acids.

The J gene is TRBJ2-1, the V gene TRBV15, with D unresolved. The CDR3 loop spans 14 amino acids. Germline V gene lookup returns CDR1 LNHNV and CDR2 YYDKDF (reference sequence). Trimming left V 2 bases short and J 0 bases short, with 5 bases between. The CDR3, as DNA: TGTGCCACCAGCAGACAGAGCTCCTACAATGAGCAGTTCTTC. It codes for CATSRQSSYNEQFF.

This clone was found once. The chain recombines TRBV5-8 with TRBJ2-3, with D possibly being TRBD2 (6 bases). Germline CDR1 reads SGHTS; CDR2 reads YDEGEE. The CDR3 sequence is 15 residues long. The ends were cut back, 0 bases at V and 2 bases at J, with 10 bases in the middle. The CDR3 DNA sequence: TGTGCCAGCAGCTTGGCGGGGACTTACACAGATACGCAGTATTTT. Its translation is CASSLAGTYTDTQYF.

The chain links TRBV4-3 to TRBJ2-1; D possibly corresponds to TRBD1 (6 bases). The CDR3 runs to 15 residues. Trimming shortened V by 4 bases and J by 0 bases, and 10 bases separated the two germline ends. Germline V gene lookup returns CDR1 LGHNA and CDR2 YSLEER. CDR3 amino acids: CASSPGQNSYNEQFF. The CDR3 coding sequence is TGCGCCAGCAGCCCTGGACAGAACTCCTACAATGAGCAGTTCTTC.